The T cell receptor (beta chain) described here comes from a study of cytomegalovirus exposure and HLA in healthy donors. PCR was performed using 60 Vbeta and 13 Jbeta primers. In the authors' methods: Unique TCR beta chains numbered roughly 84 million in a later analysis, with around 10 million shared. Some clones are missing from TCRdb's copy, which holds only in-frame ones; the method was immunoSEQ multiplex PCR. From that table come the V and J calls and clone size; the DNA was used to work out D and trimming. The table has 70,000 to 90,000 clones, around 75% seen once. As for this clone: Its antigen is still unknown.

General study points: It was shown in a later analysis that HLA-associated TCR beta chains were more clonally expanded than other, equally common chains. Beyond CMV serostatus, there was no information to go on about immune exposure. It emerged from a later analysis that several of the most significant clusters appeared to be linked to common viral pathogens.

Germline loops: CDR1 SGHRS, CDR2 YFSETQ. The CDR3 has 15 amino acids. V was pared by 1 base and J by 2 bases, with 13 bases between. This chain uses TRBV5-1 with TRBJ2-7; D unresolved. The origin of this receptor is a man in his forties in good health and CMV-seronegative. The sample comprised PBMCs. The CDR3, as DNA: TGCGCCAGCAGCTTGAGTATAGTTTCGACCTACGAGCAGTACTTC. Its translation: CASSLSIVSTYEQYF.